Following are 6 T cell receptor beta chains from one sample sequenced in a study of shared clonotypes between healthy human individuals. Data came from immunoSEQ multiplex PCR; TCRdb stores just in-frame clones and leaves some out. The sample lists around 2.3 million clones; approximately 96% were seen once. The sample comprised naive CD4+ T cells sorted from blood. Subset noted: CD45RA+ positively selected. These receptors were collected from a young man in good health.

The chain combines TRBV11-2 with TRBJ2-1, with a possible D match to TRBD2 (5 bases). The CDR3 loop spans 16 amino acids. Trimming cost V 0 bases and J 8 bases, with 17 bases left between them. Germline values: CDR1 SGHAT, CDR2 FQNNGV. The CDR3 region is CASSLEVGLRYDEQFF. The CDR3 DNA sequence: TGTGCCAGCAGCTTAGAAGTCGGACTCCGATACGATGAGCAGTTCTTC.

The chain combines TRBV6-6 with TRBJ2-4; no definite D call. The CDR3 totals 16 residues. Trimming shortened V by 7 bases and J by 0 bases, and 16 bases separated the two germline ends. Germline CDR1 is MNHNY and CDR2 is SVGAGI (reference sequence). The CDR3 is CASNQSPLVAKNIQYF. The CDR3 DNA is TGTGCCAGCAATCAATCCCCTTTGGTAGCCAAAAACATTCAGTACTTC.

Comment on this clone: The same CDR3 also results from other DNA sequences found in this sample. CDR3 in amino acids: CASSYRGTSTDTQYF. Here the CDR3 DNA reads TGTGCCAGCAGTTACCGGGGGACTAGCACAGATACGCAGTATTTT. The chain joins TRBV6-5 to TRBJ2-3; D is possibly TRBD2 (6 bases). Trimming shortened V by 2 bases and J by 0 bases, and 9 bases separated the two germline ends. From germline, CDR1 is MNHEY and CDR2 SVGAGI. The CDR3 runs to 15 residues.

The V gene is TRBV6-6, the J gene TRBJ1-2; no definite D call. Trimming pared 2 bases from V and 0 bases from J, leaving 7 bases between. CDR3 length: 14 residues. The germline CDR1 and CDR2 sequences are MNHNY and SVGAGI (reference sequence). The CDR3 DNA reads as TGTGCCAGCAGTTACGTCCAGGCTAACTATGGCTACACCTTC. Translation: CASSYVQANYGYTF.

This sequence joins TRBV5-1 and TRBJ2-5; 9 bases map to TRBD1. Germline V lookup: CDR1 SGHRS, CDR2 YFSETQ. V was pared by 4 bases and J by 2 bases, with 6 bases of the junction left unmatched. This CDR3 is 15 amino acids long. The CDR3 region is CASSSRDRAQETQYF. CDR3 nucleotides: TGCGCCAGCAGCAGCCGGGACAGGGCTCAAGAGACCCAGTACTTC.

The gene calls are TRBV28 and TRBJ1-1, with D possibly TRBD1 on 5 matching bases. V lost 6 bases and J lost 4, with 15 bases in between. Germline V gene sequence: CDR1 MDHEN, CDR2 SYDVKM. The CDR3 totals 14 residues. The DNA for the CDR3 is TGTGCCAGCAGCCGGGGGGGGATCGGCACTGAAGCTTTCTTT. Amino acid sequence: CASSRGGIGTEAFF.